This TCR beta chain was profiled in a study of shared clonotypes between healthy human individuals. As to this clone: What it recognizes is unknown.

Study-wide findings and caveats: Rarefaction analysis demonstrated incomplete sorted-subset sequencing notwithstanding large depth. Larger estimated richness was generally seen in naive subsets than in memory subsets.

The run depth of the assay was deep. Measured with immunoSEQ multiplex PCR; TCRdb has only the in-frame clones, and not every one. The table shows 2 million or so clones, with 85% to 95% occurring only once. This receptor was identified in a man aged 18 to 29 in good health. The specimen sequenced was naive CD4+ T cells sorted from blood. Subset here: CD45RA+ positively selected.

The CDR3 loop reads CASSVVHEGTGYNEQFF. As DNA, the CDR3 is TGTGCCAGCAGCGTAGTTCACGAGGGGACAGGCTACAATGAGCAGTTCTTC. This chain uses TRBV9 with TRBJ2-1, with TRBD1 identical over 8 bases. Losses at the gene ends were 0 bases for V and 3 bases for J; bases not matched to a gene: 8. Looked up from germline, CDR1 is SGDLS and CDR2 is YYNGEE. CDR3 length equals 17 residues.